The 21 T cell receptor beta chains below come from one sample, sequenced in a study. Here immunoSEQ multiplex PCR was the method, and the copy in TCRdb shows in-frame clones only, minus some. The data show around 54,000 clones, approximately 95% seen once. Sequenced sample: PBMCs. The source of these receptors is a man between 35 and 55 years old with rheumatoid arthritis.

The chain recombines TRBV5-6 with TRBJ1-2; possibly TRBD1 for D (5 bases). This CDR3 is 16 amino acids long. Germline V gene data show CDR1 as SGHDT and CDR2 as YYEEEE. V lost 4 bases, J lost 1 base, and 17 bases lay in between. CDR3 nucleotide sequence: TGTGCCAGCAGCGCCGCAGGGCCCGGGGGTAACTATGGCTACACCTTC. It is translated as CASSAAGPGGNYGYTF. Full variable domain (rest looked up from reference TRBV5-6 and TRBJ1-2): DAGVTQSPTHLIKTRGQQVTLRCSPKSGHDTVSWYQQALGQGPQFIFQYYEEEERQRGNFPDRFSGHQFPNYSSELNVNALLLGDSALYLCASSAAGPGGNYGYTFGSGTRLTVV.

The chain recombines TRBV20-1 with TRBJ1-2; no clear D. The germline CDR1 and CDR2 sequences are DFQATT and SNEGSKA (reference sequence). This CDR3 spans 10 amino acids. V dropped 6 bases and J dropped 8 bases, with 10 bases sitting between them. CDR3: CSAGRLGYTF. The CDR3 DNA reads TGCAGTGCGGGCAGGTTGGGCTACACCTTC.

The chain links TRBV29-1 to TRBJ2-5; D is ambiguous. This CDR3 has 13 residues. Trimming shortened V by 3 bases and J by 5 bases, and 13 bases separated the two germline ends. Per the germline V gene, CDR1 is SQVTM and CDR2 is ANQGSEA. CDR3 coding DNA: TGCAGCGTTGACTCCTACCACCGGGAGACCCAGTACTTC. It specifies CSVDSYHRETQYF. Using reference TRBV29-1 and TRBJ2-5 for the parts outside the CDR3, the full variable domain is SAVISQKPSRDICQRGTSLTIQCQVDSQVTMMFWYRQQPGQSLTLIATANQGSEATYESGFVIDKFPISRPNLTFSTLTVSNMSPEDSSIYLCSVDSYHRETQYFGPGTRLLVL.

For the CDR3, the DNA is TGTGCCAGCAGCCAACGGGGGTGGGTAAGGGAGGACACTGAAGCTTTCTTT. The encoded protein is CASSQRGWVREDTEAFF. The J gene is TRBJ1-1, the V gene TRBV3-1 (or the pseudogene TRBV3-2); tentatively, D is TRBD1 (5 bases). Looked up from germline, CDR1 is LGHDT and CDR2 is YNNKEL (reference sequence). The CDR3 runs to 17 residues. The germline V and J ends were trimmed by 2 bases and 3 bases, with 19 bases remaining between them.

The chain carries TRBV29-1 and TRBJ1-3; D perhaps matches TRBD1 (5 bases). Looked up from germline, CDR1 is SQVTM and CDR2 is ANQGSEA. The CDR3 sequence is 11 residues long. V was clipped by 7 bases and J by 3 bases, with 7 bases between them. CDR3 bases: TGCAGCGGGGGCTTTGGAAACACCATATATTTT. This codes for CSGGFGNTIYF. Combining the CDR3 with reference TRBV29-1 and TRBJ1-3 gives the whole variable domain SAVISQKPSRDICQRGTSLTIQCQVDSQVTMMFWYRQQPGQSLTLIATANQGSEATYESGFVIDKFPISRPNLTFSTLTVSNMSPEDSSIYLCSGGFGNTIYFGEGSWLTVV.

CDR3 nucleotides: TGTGCCACCAGTGATTTGGGGACAGGGGCCGGGGAGCTGTTTTTT. It specifies CATSDLGTGAGELFF. The V call is TRBV24-1, the J call TRBJ2-2; 10 nucleotides agree with TRBD1. CDR1 is KGHDR and CDR2 is SFDVKD in the germline V gene. V lost 0 bases to trimming and J lost 6 bases; unmatched junction nucleotides: 0. This CDR3 is 15 amino acids long.

The rearrangement uses TRBV3-1 (or the pseudogene TRBV3-2) and TRBJ1-1; D remains unclear. This CDR3 has 17 residues. Trimming left V 0 bases short and J 1 base short, with 15 bases between. CDR1 is LGHDT, CDR2 YNNKEL, per germline (reference sequence). The CDR3 DNA follows: TGTGCCAGCAGCCAAGATCCGCGGCGGAGTGGGAACACTGAAGCTTTCTTT. Translating it yields CASSQDPRRSGNTEAFF.

This chain links TRBV7-9 with TRBJ1-1; D call uncertain. Germline lookup yields CDR1 SEHNR and CDR2 FQNEAQ (reference sequence). The germline V and J ends were trimmed by 9 bases and 1 base, with 15 bases remaining between them. CDR3 length: 14 amino acids. The CDR3 DNA follows: TGTGCCAGGGAAGAACAGAGTTCGAACACTGAAGCTTTCTTT. Amino acids: CAREEQSSNTEAFF.

The chain couples TRBV30 to TRBJ1-1; tentative D call: TRBD1 (6 bases). V was shortened by 2 bases and J by 5 bases, with 12 bases between the two germline ends. The CDR3 is 13 residues long. Germline CDR1 is GTSNPN and CDR2 is SVGIG (reference sequence). The CDR3 region has the DNA TGTGCCTGGAGTTCCGTAGGGGGGACTGAAGCTTTCTTT. It encodes CAWSSVGGTEAFF.

The V and J genes are TRBV7-3 and TRBJ1-1; no firm D call. Germline assignment: CDR1 SGHTA and CDR2 FQGTGA. V shed 2 bases and J shed 7 bases, with 11 bases lying between them. The length of the CDR3 is 13 residues. CDR3 sequence reads: CASSLDPGIEAFF. CDR3 nucleotides: TGTGCCAGCAGCTTAGACCCGGGGATTGAAGCTTTCTTT.

CDR3 nucleotides: TGTGCCAGCAGTTATAAGACAGGGGGGGAAGCTTTCTTT. This encodes CASSYKTGGEAFF. V is TRBV7-9 and J is TRBJ1-1, with TRBD1 matching 9 bases. Germline trimming cut 6 bases from V and 8 bases from J; bases unmatched to any gene: 7. CDR1 is SEHNR and CDR2 is FQNEAQ in the germline V gene (reference sequence). The CDR3 length is 13 residues.

This clone was recorded once. This sequence joins TRBV3-1 (or the pseudogene TRBV3-2) and TRBJ2-4; 10 nucleotides line up with TRBD2. The CDR3 spans 18 residues. The J segment lost 0 bases and the V segment lost 0 bases, leaving 5 bases of the junction unmatched. CDR1 LGHDT and CDR2 YNNKEL come from the germline V gene (reference sequence). CDR3 protein: CASSQERTSGLAKNIQYF. The CDR3 nucleotides read TGTGCCAGCAGCCAAGAAAGGACTAGCGGACTAGCCAAAAACATTCAGTACTTC.

This chain connects TRBV30 to TRBJ2-7, with 7 bases identical to TRBD1. Germline V gene lookup returns CDR1 GTSNPN and CDR2 SVGIG (reference sequence). V was clipped by 1 base and J by 0 bases; unmatched bases: 0. The CDR3 sequence is 13 residues long. As DNA, the CDR3 is TGTGCCTGGAGTGGGGACAGCTCCTACGAGCAGTACTTC. It codes for CAWSGDSSYEQYF.

V usage is TRBV10-3 and J usage is TRBJ2-3; no clear D. This CDR3 is built from 18 residues. Germline assignment: CDR1 ENHRY and CDR2 SYGVKD. V lost 2 bases to trimming and J lost 4 bases, with 22 bases between them. The CDR3: CAISEPLIEESPPDTQYF. The CDR3 DNA follows: TGTGCCATCAGTGAGCCCCTGATAGAGGAAAGCCCCCCAGATACGCAGTATTTT.

This clone was seen a single time. The V gene is TRBV6-2 or TRBV6-3, the J gene TRBJ1-5; D remains ambiguous. CDR1 and CDR2 (germline): MNHEY, SVGEGT. V lost 0 bases and J 5 bases, leaving 14 bases between the germline ends. The CDR3 is 16 amino acids. As DNA, the CDR3 is TGTGCCAGCAGTTACTCGAGCGAGGCTAGGCATCAGCCCCAGCATTTT. Residues: CASSYSSEARHQPQHF.

The chain recombines TRBV15 with TRBJ2-3; perhaps TRBD2 as D (6 bases). In germline, CDR1 is LNHNV, CDR2 YYDKDF (reference sequence). There are 15 residues in the CDR3. V dropped 4 bases and J dropped 5 bases, with 16 bases sitting between them. The CDR3 DNA sequence: TGTGCCACCAGCATCGATCGGGGGAATGGAGATACGCAGTATTTT. Encoded protein: CATSIDRGNGDTQYF. Full variable domain (rest looked up from reference TRBV15 and TRBJ2-3): DAMVIQNPRYQVTQFGKPVTLSCSQTLNHNVMYWYQQKSSQAPKLLFHYYDKDFNNEADTPDNFQSRRPNTSFCFLDIRSPGLGDTAMYLCATSIDRGNGDTQYFGPGTRLTVL.

The gene calls are TRBV5-4 and TRBJ2-5, with TRBD1 matching over 7 bases. Germline V CDR1 and CDR2: SGHNT, YYREEE (reference sequence). Unmatched junction bases numbered 5, after V lost 0 bases and J lost 3 bases. CDR3 length: 15 residues. The CDR3 DNA reads TGTGCCAGCAGCTTGGAACAGGGGATAGAAGAGACCCAGTACTTC. Translation gives CASSLEQGIEETQYF.

The chain recombines TRBV19 with TRBJ1-5, with a tentative D call TRBD1 (5 bases). The germline V gene has CDR1 LNHDA and CDR2 SQIVND (reference sequence). The CDR3 spans 16 residues. The germline V and J ends were trimmed by 3 bases and 4 bases, with 16 bases remaining between them. CDR3 residues: CASSISQGGLNQPQHF. As DNA, the CDR3 is TGTGCCAGTAGTATCTCCCAGGGTGGGCTGAATCAGCCCCAGCATTTT.

The J gene is TRBJ2-7, the V gene TRBV3-1 (or the pseudogene TRBV3-2), with D unresolved. The CDR3 consists of 11 residues. Germline V gene sequence: CDR1 LGHDT, CDR2 YNNKEL (reference sequence). Trimming removed 3 bases at V and 3 bases at J, with 3 bases between. The CDR3 is CASSHNYEQYF. CDR3 nucleotide sequence: TGTGCCAGCAGCCACAACTACGAGCAGTACTTC.

This clone has only a few counts. This chain connects TRBV9 to TRBJ1-1; D unresolved. Germline loops: CDR1 SGDLS, CDR2 YYNGEE. The CDR3 consists of 17 residues. V dropped 3 bases and J dropped 7 bases, with 25 bases sitting between them. CDR3 amino acids: CASSAPEELLQSDEAFF. As DNA, the CDR3 is TGTGCCAGCAGCGCCCCCGAGGAGCTACTTCAATCGGATGAAGCTTTCTTT.

The chain employs TRBV9 and TRBJ1-1; D is undetermined. Germline V gives CDR1 SGDLS, CDR2 YYNGEE. CDR3 length equals 13 residues. Trimming left V 0 bases short and J 1 base short, with 4 bases between. In DNA form, the CDR3 reads TGTGCCAGCAGCGTAGGGGCGAACACTGAAGCTTTCTTT. Protein: CASSVGANTEAFF.